This T cell receptor beta chain comes out of a study of T cells in Graves' hyperthyroidism and ophthalmopathy. Germline CDR1 reads SGHAT; CDR2 reads FQDESV (reference sequence). V lost 5 bases and J lost 0, with 7 bases in between. CDR3 length: 13 amino acids. RNA transcripts yielded amplified TCR beta CDR3 regions. HTBI primers drove first-round RT-PCR of the TCR CDR3. TCRdb reprocessed the multiplex PCR reads via MiXCR and lists one record per CDR3 protein. This sample has about 510,000 distinct CDR3 sequences, with 14% found just once. This clonotype has ten or more counts. Graves' hyperthyroidism is called stable when ophthalmopathy does not progress within 18 months. Uncontrolled infection, other autoimmune disease, pregnancy or lactation disqualified patients from enrolment.

This clonotype was sampled from a woman in her thirties or forties with Graves' hyperthyroidism. V gene TRBV11-1 combines with J gene TRBJ1-2, with TRBD1 as a possible D gene (5 bases). The source material was blood. The CDR3 DNA is TGTGCCAGCAGCACGACAGCTAACTATGGCTACACCTTC. Its translation: CASSTTANYGYTF.